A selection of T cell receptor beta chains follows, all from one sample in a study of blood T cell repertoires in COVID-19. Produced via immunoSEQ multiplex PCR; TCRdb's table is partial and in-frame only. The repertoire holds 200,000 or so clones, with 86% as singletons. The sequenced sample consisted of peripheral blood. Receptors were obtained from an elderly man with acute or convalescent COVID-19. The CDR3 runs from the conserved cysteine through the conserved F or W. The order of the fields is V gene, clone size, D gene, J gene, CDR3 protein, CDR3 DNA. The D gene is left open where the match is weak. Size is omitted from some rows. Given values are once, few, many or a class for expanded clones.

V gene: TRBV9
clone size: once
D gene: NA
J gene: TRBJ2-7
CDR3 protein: CASSAWGGPLYEQYF
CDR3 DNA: TGTGCCAGCAGCGCATGGGGCGGACCCCTCTACGAGCAGTACTTC

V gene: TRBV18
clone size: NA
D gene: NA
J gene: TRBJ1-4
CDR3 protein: CASSRAGDEKLFF
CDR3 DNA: TGTGCCAGCTCGCGGGCGGGGGATGAAAAACTGTTTTTT

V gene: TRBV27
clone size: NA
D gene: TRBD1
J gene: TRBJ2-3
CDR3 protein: CASSPPGQVTSSTDTQYF
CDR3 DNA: TGTGCCAGCAGTCCCCCGGGACAGGTGACCTCTAGCACAGATACGCAGTATTTT

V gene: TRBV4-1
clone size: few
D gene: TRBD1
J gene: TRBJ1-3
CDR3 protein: CASSQTGGISGNTIYF
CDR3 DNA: TGCGCCAGCAGCCAGACAGGGGGTATCTCTGGAAACACCATATATTTT

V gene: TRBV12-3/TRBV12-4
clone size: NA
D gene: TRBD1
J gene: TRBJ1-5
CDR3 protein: CASSRQGVQPQHF
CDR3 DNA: TGTGCCAGCAGTCGACAGGGCGTTCAGCCCCAGCATTTT

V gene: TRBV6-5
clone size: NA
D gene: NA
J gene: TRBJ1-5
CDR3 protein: CASSSNQPQHF
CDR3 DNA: TGTGCCAGCAGCTCGAATCAGCCCCAGCATTTT

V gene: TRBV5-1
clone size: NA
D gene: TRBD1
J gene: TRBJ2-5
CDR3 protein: CASSLVQGLETQYF
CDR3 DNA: TGCGCCAGCAGCTTGGTACAGGGGTTGGAGACCCAGTACTTC

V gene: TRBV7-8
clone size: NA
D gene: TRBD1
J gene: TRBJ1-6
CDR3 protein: CASSDRVRSSPLHF
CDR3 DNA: TGTGCCAGCAGTGACAGGGTTCGGAGTTCACCCCTCCACTTT

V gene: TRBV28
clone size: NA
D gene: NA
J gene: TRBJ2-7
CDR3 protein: CASRSFLEQYF
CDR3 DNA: TGTGCCAGCAGATCCTTTTTAGAGCAGTACTTC

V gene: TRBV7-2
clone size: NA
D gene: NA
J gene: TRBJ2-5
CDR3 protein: CASSSATRETQYF
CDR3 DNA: TGTGCCAGCAGCTCAGCGACGCGGGAGACCCAGTACTTC

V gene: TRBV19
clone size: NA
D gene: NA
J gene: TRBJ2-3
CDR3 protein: CASSVGPPDTQYF
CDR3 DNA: TGTGCCAGTAGTGTAGGTCCTCCAGATACGCAGTATTTT

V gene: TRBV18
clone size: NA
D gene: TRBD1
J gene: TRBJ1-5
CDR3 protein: CASSPGTASQPQHF
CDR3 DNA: TGTGCCAGCTCCCCCGGGACAGCCTCCCAGCCCCAGCATTTT

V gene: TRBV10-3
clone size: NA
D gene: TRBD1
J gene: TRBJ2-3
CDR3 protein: CAIKGDRSTDTQYF
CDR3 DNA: TGTGCCATCAAAGGGGACAGAAGCACAGATACGCAGTATTTT

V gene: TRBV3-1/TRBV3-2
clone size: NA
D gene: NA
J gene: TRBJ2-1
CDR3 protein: CASSPNLHSLNEQFF
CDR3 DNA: TGTGCCAGCAGCCCAAATTTACACAGCCTCAATGAGCAGTTCTTC

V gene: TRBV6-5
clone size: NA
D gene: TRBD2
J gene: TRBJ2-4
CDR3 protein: CASSYSTAGANIQYF
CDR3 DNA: TGTGCCAGCAGTTACTCCACAGCGGGGGCGAACATTCAGTACTTC

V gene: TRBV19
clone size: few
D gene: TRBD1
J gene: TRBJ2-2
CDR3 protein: CASRQRDRGVGELFF
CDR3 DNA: TGTGCCAGTAGGCAACGGGACAGGGGCGTGGGGGAGCTGTTTTTT

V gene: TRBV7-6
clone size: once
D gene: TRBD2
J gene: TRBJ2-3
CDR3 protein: CASSPKLAGGGADTQYF
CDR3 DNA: TGTGCCAGCAGCCCTAAACTAGCGGGAGGGGGGGCAGATACGCAGTATTTT

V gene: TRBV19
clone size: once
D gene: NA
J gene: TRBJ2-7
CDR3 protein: CASSLRPGDSYEQYF
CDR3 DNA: TGTGCCAGTAGTCTCAGACCAGGGGACTCCTACGAGCAGTACTTC

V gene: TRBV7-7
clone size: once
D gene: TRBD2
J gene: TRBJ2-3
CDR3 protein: CASSLGSGRKDTQYF
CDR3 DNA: TGTGCTAGCAGCTTAGGTAGCGGGAGGAAAGATACGCAGTATTTT

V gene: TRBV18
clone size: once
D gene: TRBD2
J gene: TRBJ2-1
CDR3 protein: CASSPGEGTSGSNEQFF
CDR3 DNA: TGTGCCAGCTCACCAGGGGAAGGGACTAGCGGGTCCAATGAGCAGTTCTTC

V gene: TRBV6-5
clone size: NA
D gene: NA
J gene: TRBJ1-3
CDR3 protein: CASRPPGIGNTIYF
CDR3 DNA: TGTGCCAGCAGGCCTCCGGGAATTGGAAACACCATATATTTT

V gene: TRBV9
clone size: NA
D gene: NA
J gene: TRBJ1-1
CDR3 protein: CASSVGLGGSMVSEAFF
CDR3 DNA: TGTGCCAGCAGCGTAGGATTGGGGGGTAGTATGGTCTCTGAAGCTTTCTTT

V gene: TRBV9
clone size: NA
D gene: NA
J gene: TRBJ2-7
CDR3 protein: CASSVGPGTSLYEQYF
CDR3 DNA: TGTGCCAGCAGCGTTGGGCCCGGGACAAGTTTGTACGAGCAGTACTTC

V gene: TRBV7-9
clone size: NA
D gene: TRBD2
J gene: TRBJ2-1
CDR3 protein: CASSLGLAGWFF
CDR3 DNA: TGTGCCAGCAGCCTGGGACTAGCGGGTTGGTTCTTC

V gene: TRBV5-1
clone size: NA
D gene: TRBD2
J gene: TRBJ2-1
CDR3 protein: CASSLAASGSNEQFF
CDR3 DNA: TGCGCCAGCAGCTTGGCGGCTAGCGGGAGTAATGAGCAGTTCTTC

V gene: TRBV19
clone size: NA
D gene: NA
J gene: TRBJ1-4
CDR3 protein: CASSMTKQATNEKLFF
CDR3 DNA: TGTGCCAGTAGTATGACCAAGCAGGCAACTAATGAAAAACTGTTTTTT

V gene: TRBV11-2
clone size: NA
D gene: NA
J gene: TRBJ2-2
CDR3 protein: CASSSQGGTGELFF
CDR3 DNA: TGTGCCAGCAGCTCTCAGGGTGGCACCGGGGAGCTGTTTTTT

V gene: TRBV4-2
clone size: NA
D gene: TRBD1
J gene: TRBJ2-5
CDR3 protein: CASRQTGQETQYF
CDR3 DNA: TGTGCCAGTCGTCAGACAGGGCAAGAGACCCAGTACTTC

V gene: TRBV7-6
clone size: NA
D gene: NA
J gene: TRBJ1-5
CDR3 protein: CASSLGAGSMGNQPQHF
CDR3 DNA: TGTGCCAGCAGCTTAGGGGCAGGCTCCATGGGCAATCAGCCCCAGCATTTT

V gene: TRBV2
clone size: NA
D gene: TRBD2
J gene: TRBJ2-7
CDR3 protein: CASSVVAGAYEQYF
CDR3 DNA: TGTGCCAGCAGTGTGGTAGCGGGGGCCTACGAGCAGTACTTC

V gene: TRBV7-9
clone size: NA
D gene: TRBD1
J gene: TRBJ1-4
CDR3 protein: CASSQDRGEGDEKLFF
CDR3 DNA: TGTGCCAGCAGCCAGGACAGGGGAGAAGGAGATGAAAAACTGTTTTTT